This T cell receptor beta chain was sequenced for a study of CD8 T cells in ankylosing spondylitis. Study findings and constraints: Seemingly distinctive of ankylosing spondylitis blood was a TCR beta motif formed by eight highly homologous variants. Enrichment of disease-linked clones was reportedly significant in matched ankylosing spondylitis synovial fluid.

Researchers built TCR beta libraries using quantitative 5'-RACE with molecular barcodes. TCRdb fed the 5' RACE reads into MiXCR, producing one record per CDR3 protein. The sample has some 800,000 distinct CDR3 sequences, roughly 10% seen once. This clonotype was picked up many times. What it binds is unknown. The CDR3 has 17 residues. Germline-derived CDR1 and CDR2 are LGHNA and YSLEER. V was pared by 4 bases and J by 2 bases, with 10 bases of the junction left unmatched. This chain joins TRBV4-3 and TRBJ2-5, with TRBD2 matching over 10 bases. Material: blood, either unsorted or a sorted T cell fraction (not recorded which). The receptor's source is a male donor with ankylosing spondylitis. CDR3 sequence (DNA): TGCGCCAGCAGCCTCATAAGTTCTAGCGGGGGACAAGAGACCCAGTACTTC. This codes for CASSLISSSGGQETQYF.